One T cell receptor beta chain is described in this entry. This sample was included in a study of blood T cell repertoires in COVID-19. Overall study context: PBMCs, B-cell-depleted T cells, or T cells were the source of the cDNA or gDNA that made up the material.

Germline CDR1 reads SGHNT; CDR2 reads YYREEE (reference sequence). The CDR3 length is 18 residues. Trimming removed 0 bases at V and 5 bases at J, with 20 bases between. The Seattle patients, enrolled during active infection, were followed longitudinally. Original handling: Reference gene primer amplification gave estimated nucleated cell counts. Some clones are missing from TCRdb's copy, which holds only in-frame ones; the method was immunoSEQ multiplex PCR. V, J and clone size derive from that table, while D and trimming were established from the DNA sequence. The sample carries approximately 200,000 clones, around four fifths recorded once.

The source is a woman of 80 years or more with COVID-19, enrolled during active disease. The sample comprised peripheral blood. V and J are TRBV5-4 and TRBJ2-2; the D gene is possibly TRBD2 (5 bases). The CDR3 DNA follows: TGTGCCAGCAGCTTGGCCAACTACGGGAAGTCCGGGACCGGGGAGCTGTTTTTT. It specifies CASSLANYGKSGTGELFF.